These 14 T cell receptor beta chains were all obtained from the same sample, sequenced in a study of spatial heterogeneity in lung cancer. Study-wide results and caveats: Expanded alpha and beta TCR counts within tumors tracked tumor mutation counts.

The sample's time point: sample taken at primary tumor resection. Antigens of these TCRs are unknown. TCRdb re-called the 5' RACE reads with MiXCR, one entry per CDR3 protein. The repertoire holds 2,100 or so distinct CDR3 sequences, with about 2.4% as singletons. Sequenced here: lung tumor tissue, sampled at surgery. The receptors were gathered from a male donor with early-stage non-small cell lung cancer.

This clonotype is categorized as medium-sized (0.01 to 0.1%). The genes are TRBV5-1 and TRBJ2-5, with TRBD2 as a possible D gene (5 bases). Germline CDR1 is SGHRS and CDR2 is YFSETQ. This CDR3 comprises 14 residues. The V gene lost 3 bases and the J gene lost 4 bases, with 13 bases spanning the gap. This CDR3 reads CASSSDWRVETQYF. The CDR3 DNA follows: TGCGCCAGCAGCTCGGACTGGCGGGTAGAGACCCAGTACTTC.

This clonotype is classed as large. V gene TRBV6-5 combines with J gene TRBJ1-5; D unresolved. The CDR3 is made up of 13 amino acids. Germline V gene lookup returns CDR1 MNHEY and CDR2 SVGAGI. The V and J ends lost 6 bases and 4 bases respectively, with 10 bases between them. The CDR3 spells CASSLRWNQPQHF. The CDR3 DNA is TGTGCCAGCAGCCTCCGTTGGAATCAGCCCCAGCATTTT.

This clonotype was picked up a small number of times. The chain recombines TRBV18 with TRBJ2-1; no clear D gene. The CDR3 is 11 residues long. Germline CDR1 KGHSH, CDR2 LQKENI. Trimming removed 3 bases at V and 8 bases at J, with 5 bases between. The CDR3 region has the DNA TGTGCCAGCTCACCCCAAGATGAGCAGTTCTTC. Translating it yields CASSPQDEQFF. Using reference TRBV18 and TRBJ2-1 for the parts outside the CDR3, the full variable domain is NAGVMQNPRHLVRRRGQEARLRCSPMKGHSHVYWYRQLPEEGLKFMVYLQKENIIDESGMPKERFSAEFPKEGPSILRIQQVVRGDSAAYFCASSPQDEQFFGPGTRLTVL.

DNA for the CDR3: TGTGCCAGCAGCCACATAATCCGGGGCAGGAGCACAGATACGCAGTATTTT. This sequence encodes CASSHIIRGRSTDTQYF. This chain uses TRBV7-3 with TRBJ2-3, with D perhaps TRBD1 or TRBD2 (5 bases each). Germline CDR1 SGHTA, CDR2 FQGTGA. This CDR3 contains 17 residues. V was trimmed by 5 bases and J by 0 bases, leaving 18 bases between them.

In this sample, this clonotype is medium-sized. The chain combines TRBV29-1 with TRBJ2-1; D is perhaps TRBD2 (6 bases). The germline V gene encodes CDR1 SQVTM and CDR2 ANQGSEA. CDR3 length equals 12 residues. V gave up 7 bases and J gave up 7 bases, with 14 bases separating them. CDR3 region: CSGGANGNEQFF. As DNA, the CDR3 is TGCAGCGGCGGGGCGAATGGGAATGAGCAGTTCTTC.

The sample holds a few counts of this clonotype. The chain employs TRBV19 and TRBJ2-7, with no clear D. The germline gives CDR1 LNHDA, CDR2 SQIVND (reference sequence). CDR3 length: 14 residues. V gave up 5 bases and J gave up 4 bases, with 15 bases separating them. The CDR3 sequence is CASSETWTSYEQYF. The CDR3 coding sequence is TGTGCCAGTAGTGAAACCTGGACCTCATACGAGCAGTACTTC.

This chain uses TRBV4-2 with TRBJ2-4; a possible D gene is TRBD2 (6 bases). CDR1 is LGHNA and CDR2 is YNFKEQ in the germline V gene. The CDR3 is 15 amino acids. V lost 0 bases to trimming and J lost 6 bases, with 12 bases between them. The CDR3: CASSQDSGVGNIQYF. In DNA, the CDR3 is TGTGCCAGCAGCCAAGATTCGGGAGTTGGAAACATTCAGTACTTC.

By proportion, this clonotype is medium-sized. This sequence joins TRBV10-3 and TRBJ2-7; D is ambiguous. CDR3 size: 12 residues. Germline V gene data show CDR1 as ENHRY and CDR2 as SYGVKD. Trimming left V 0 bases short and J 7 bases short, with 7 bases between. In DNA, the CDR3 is TGTGCCATCAGTGAGTCGGGCGCGGAGCAGTACTTC. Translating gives CAISESGAEQYF.

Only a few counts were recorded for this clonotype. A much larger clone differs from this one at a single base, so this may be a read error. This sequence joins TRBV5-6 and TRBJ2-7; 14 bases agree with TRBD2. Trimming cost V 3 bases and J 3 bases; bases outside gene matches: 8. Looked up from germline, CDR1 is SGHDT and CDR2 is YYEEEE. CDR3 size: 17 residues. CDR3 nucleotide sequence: TGTGCCAGCAGCTCCTTCGGGACTAGCGGGGGTTACTACGAGCAGTACTTC. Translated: CASSSFGTSGGYYEQYF. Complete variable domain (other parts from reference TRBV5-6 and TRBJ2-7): DAGVTQSPTHLIKTRGQQVTLRCSPKSGHDTVSWYQQALGQGPQFIFQYYEEEERQRGNFPDRFSGHQFPNYSSELNVNALLLGDSALYLCASSSFGTSGGYYEQYFGPGTRLTVT.

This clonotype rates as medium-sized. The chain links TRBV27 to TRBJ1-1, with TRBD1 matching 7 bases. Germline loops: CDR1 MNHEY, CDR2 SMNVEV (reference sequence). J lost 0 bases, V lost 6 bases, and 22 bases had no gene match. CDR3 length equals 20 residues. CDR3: CASRSRIGTIGQAMNTEAFF. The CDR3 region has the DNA TGTGCCAGCAGATCCAGGATAGGGACTATCGGACAGGCAATGAACACTGAAGCTTTCTTT.

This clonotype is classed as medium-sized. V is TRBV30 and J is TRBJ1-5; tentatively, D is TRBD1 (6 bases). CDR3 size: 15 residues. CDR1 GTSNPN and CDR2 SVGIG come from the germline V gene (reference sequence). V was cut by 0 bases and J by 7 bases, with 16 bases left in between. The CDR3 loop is CAWSVGQDSGQPQHF. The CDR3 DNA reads TGTGCCTGGAGTGTGGGGCAGGACAGTGGGCAGCCCCAGCATTTT. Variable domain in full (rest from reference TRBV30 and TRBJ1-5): SQTIHQWPATLVQPVGSPLSLECTVEGTSNPNLYWYRQAAGRGLQLLFYSVGIGQISSEVPQNLSASRPQDRQFILSSKKLLLSDSGFYLCAWSVGQDSGQPQHFGDGTRLSIL.

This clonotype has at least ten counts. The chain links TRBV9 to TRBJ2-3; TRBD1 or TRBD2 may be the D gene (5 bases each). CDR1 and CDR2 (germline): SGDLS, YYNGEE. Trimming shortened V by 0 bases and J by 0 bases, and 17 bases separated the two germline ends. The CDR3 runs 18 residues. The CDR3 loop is CASSVGVGPTSSTDTQYF. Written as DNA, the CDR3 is TGTGCCAGCAGCGTAGGAGTGGGACCTACTTCTAGCACAGATACGCAGTATTTT. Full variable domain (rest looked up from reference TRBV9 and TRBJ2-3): DSGVTQTPKHLITATGQRVTLRCSPRSGDLSVYWYQQSLDQGLQFLIQYYNGEERAKGNILERFSAQQFPDLHSELNLSSLELGDSALYFCASSVGVGPTSSTDTQYFGPGTRLTVL.

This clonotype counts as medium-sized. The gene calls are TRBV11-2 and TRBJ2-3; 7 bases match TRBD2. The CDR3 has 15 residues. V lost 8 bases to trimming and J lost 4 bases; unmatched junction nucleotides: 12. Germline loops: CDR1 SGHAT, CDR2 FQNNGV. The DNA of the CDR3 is TGTGCCAGCGGACTTATGGGGGGGGTGGCAGATACGCAGTATTTT. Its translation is CASGLMGGVADTQYF.

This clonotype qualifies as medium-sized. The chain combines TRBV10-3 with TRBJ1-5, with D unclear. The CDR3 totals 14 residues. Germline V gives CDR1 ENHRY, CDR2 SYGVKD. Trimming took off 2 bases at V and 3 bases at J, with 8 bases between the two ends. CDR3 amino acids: CAISEGQNNQPQHF. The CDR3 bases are TGTGCCATCAGTGAGGGGCAGAACAATCAGCCCCAGCATTTT.